The next 4 T cell receptor beta chains were all read from a single sample in a study of cytomegalovirus exposure and HLA in healthy donors. The PCR contained 60 Vbeta and 13 Jbeta primers. Assay used: immunoSEQ multiplex PCR; TCRdb lists only in-frame clones, some missing. The data contain under 150,000 clones, 80% of them singletons. The material sequenced was PBMCs. These receptors were collected from a woman aged 40 to 50 in good health and CMV-seronegative.

The J gene is TRBJ1-1, the V gene TRBV6-1; D possibly corresponds to TRBD1 (6 bases). CDR1 and CDR2 (germline): MNHNS, SASEGT. The V end lost 6 bases, the J end lost 1 base, and 15 bases lay between the germline ends. This CDR3 region has 15 residues. CDR3 DNA: TGTGCCAGCAGGGAACAGGGTGGTAGGAACACTGAAGCTTTCTTT. Translating it yields CASREQGGRNTEAFF.

Only one count was recorded for this clone. This sequence joins TRBV19 and TRBJ1-2; D is perhaps TRBD1 (5 bases). Germline CDR1 and CDR2: LNHDA and SQIVND (reference sequence). The CDR3 runs to 15 residues. The ends were cut back, 5 bases at V and 4 bases at J, with 17 bases in the middle. In nucleotides, the CDR3 is TGTGCCAGTAGTCCTAAGACAGTTACTGGCTATGGCTACACCTTC. It encodes CASSPKTVTGYGYTF.

V is TRBV28 and J is TRBJ2-1; no clear D. Germline loops: CDR1 MDHEN, CDR2 SYDVKM. V lost 6 bases and J 4 bases, leaving 10 bases between the germline ends. There are 13 residues in the CDR3. The CDR3 sequence is CASSRTTYNEQFF. CDR3 nucleotides: TGTGCCAGCAGCCGTACCACATACAATGAGCAGTTCTTC.

A few counts support this clone. CDR3 residues: CASSSQDRVGEQYF. The CDR3 DNA reads TGTGCCAGCAGCAGTCAAGACAGGGTTGGGGAGCAGTACTTC. The gene calls are TRBV21-1 and TRBJ2-7; the DNA was not compared with TRBD1, the D call given in the table. TRBV21-1 is designated a pseudogene. The CDR3 has 14 residues.